The rows below give T cell receptor beta chains drawn from one sample of a study of T cell responses to AZD1222 COVID-19 vaccine. The repertoire was sequenced with immunoSEQ multiplex PCR; TCRdb's copy has only in-frame clones and lacks some. The top ten hold approximately 4% of the sample, which has about 200,000 clones, around nine tenths seen once. The sequenced sample was peripheral blood, obtained 28 days after the second dose of the MenACWY control vaccine. The receptor set was obtained from an adult who received the MenACWY meningococcal vaccine as a control. Each CDR3 is given with its conserved first and last residue. The order of the fields is D gene, clone size, J gene, V gene, CDR3 length, CDR3 protein, CDR3 DNA. The D gene is left open where the match is weak. Clone size appears in some rows only: once, few, many, or a class for an expanded clone.

. . TRBJ2-3 TRBV4-1 13 CASSQDGVDTQYF TGCGCCAGCAGCCAAGATGGGGTAGATACGCAGTATTTT
. . TRBJ2-5 TRBV12-3/TRBV12-4 12 CASRTGWETQYF TGTGCCAGCAGAACAGGGTGGGAGACCCAGTACTTC
. . TRBJ1-4 TRBV19 14 CASSVRGWGEKLFF TGTGCCAGTAGTGTTCGGGGATGGGGTGAAAAACTGTTTTTT
. . TRBJ1-5 TRBV6-2/TRBV6-3 17 CASSPISRPGANQPQHF TGTGCCAGCAGCCCCATTTCACGGCCAGGTGCAAATCAGCCCCAGCATTTT
. . TRBJ2-6 TRBV19 17 CASSPSGGGSGANVLTF TGTGCCAGTAGTCCCTCAGGGGGGGGATCTGGGGCCAACGTCCTGACTTTC
. once TRBJ1-1 TRBV19 14 CASSIGQLNTEAFF TGTGCCAGTAGTATTGGACAATTGAACACTGAAGCTTTCTTT
TRBD2 . TRBJ2-4 TRBV10-3 17 CAISDTSGSGGKNIQYF TGTGCCATCAGTGACACTAGCGGGAGTGGTGGCAAAAACATTCAGTACTTC
TRBD2 once TRBJ2-2 TRBV5-5 18 CASSLGLAGGSNTGELFF TGTGCCAGCAGCTTGGGACTAGCGGGAGGTTCGAACACCGGGGAGCTGTTTTTT
TRBD1 . TRBJ2-5 TRBV18 15 CASSPDRVMGETQYF TGTGCCAGCTCGCCAGACAGGGTGATGGGAGAGACCCAGTACTTC
. . TRBJ1-1 TRBV6-5 11 CASTLNTEAFF TGTGCCAGCACTCTGAACACTGAAGCTTTCTTT
. . TRBJ1-4 TRBV30 15 CAWSLTEATNEKLFF TGTGCCTGGAGCCTGACAGAAGCAACTAATGAAAAACTGTTTTTT
TRBD2 . TRBJ2-1 TRBV7-2 15 CASSQTSGRGNEQFF TGTGCCAGCAGCCAGACTAGCGGGAGGGGCAATGAGCAGTTCTTC
TRBD2 few TRBJ2-7 TRBV4-1 16 CASSLQLAGGPGEQYF TGCGCCAGCAGTCTCCAACTAGCGGGAGGGCCAGGCGAGCAGTACTTC
. . TRBJ2-5 TRBV5-1 13 CASSFGVGETQYF TGCGCCAGCAGCTTCGGGGTAGGGGAGACCCAGTACTTC
. . TRBJ2-1 TRBV11-3 16 CASSHPGRGGRDEQFF TGTGCCAGCAGCCACCCTGGACGCGGGGGCCGAGATGAGCAGTTCTTC
. . TRBJ1-2 TRBV5-6 15 CASSGDWGGLDGYTF TGTGCCAGCAGCGGCGACTGGGGGGGACTGGATGGCTACACCTTC
. . TRBJ2-1 TRBV2 10 CASSVQQQFF TGTGCCAGCAGTGTGCAGCAGCAGTTCTTC
. . TRBJ1-5 TRBV7-2 13 CASSLAFNQPQHF TGTGCCAGCAGCTTAGCATTTAATCAGCCCCAGCATTTT
. few TRBJ2-7 TRBV6-4 14 CASSDFGGSYEQYF TGTGCCAGCAGTGACTTTGGGGGCTCCTACGAGCAGTACTTC
. . TRBJ1-1 TRBV6-2/TRBV6-3 12 CASSVSSFEAFF TGTGCCAGCAGTGTGAGCTCCTTTGAAGCTTTCTTT
. once TRBJ1-6 TRBV5-8 17 CASSLEGAGTYNSPLHF TGTGCCAGCAGCTTGGAAGGGGCAGGGACGTATAATTCACCCCTCCACTTT
TRBD2 once TRBJ2-1 TRBV6-5 15 CASSPLSGSRDEQFF TGTGCCAGCAGTCCCCTTAGCGGGAGTAGGGATGAGCAGTTCTTC
. . TRBJ1-2 TRBV13 16 CASSLTTLGPLGGYTF TGTGCCAGCAGCTTAACTACCCTAGGACCCTTGGGGGGCTACACCTTC
. . TRBJ2-1 TRBV4-2 12 CASSGGWNEQFF TGTGCCAGCAGCGGGGGGTGGAATGAGCAGTTCTTC
. . TRBJ1-5 TRBV27 13 CACATGSNQPQHF TGTGCTTGCGCCACAGGAAGCAATCAGCCCCAGCATTTT
. . TRBJ2-7 TRBV20-1 16 CSASSFGPTGTYEQYF TGCAGTGCTAGTAGTTTCGGGCCCACAGGGACCTACGAGCAGTACTTC
. . TRBJ1-2 TRBV30 13 CAWALDLDYGYTF TGTGCCTGGGCCCTGGACTTGGACTATGGCTACACCTTC